Following are 20 T cell receptor beta chains from one sample sequenced in a study of cytomegalovirus exposure and HLA in healthy donors (dated by TCRdb to 2015 to 2018). Library method: the immunoSEQ multiplex PCR assay. TCRdb holds this immuneACCESS table with in-frame rearrangements only. Some clones are missing; in checked studies, unresolved V genes explain under half, and the rest has no known cause. Here the sample has some 150,000 clones; roughly nine tenths occur a single time. About 3% of the sample belongs to the ten largest clones. Specimen: PBMCs. These receptors all stem from a woman younger than 35 in good health and CMV-seropositive.

DNA of the CDR3: TGTGCCAGCAGGGACAGGGGGCCTTACGAGCAGTACTTC. The encoded protein is CASRDRGPYEQYF. V is TRBV6-6 and J is TRBJ2-7, with TRBD1 identical over 11 bases. V was pared by 6 bases and J by 4 bases, with 2 bases of the junction left unmatched. This CDR3 is 13 amino acids long. Germline V gene sequence: CDR1 MNHNY, CDR2 SVGAGI (reference sequence).

The V and J genes are TRBV29-1 and TRBJ1-1; TRBD1 aligns across 8 bases. Per germline, CDR1 SQVTM and CDR2 ANQGSEA. This CDR3 comprises 13 residues. The junction had 6 bases not matched to a gene; V was cut back by 6 bases and J by 3 bases. CDR3 sequence reads: CSVGRGQDTEAFF. CDR3 nucleotide sequence: TGCAGCGTCGGCAGGGGGCAGGACACTGAAGCTTTCTTT. Based on the CDR3 plus reference TRBV29-1 and TRBJ1-1, the full variable domain is SAVISQKPSRDICQRGTSLTIQCQVDSQVTMMFWYRQQPGQSLTLIATANQGSEATYESGFVIDKFPISRPNLTFSTLTVSNMSPEDSSIYLCSVGRGQDTEAFFGQGTRLTVV.

The chain recombines TRBV5-4 with TRBJ2-7, with 7 bases that match TRBD1. J was trimmed by 2 bases and V by 4 bases; bases with no gene match: 9. The CDR3 extends over 15 amino acids. CDR1 and CDR2 (germline): SGHNT, YYREEE (reference sequence). CDR3 protein: CASSTGTGTAYEQYF. For the CDR3, the DNA is TGTGCCAGCAGCACGGGCACCGGGACAGCCTACGAGCAGTACTTC.

This clone was recorded only once. The chain carries TRBV5-1 and TRBJ1-4; TRBD1 is a possible D gene (5 bases). From germline, CDR1 is SGHRS and CDR2 YFSETQ. Trimming pared 0 bases from V and 3 bases from J, leaving 27 bases between. The length of the CDR3 is 21 residues. As DNA, the CDR3 is TGCGCCAGCAGCTTGGTGGGTTATACAGGCCTGGGTAGGTTCGCTAATGAAAAACTGTTTTTT. It yields the protein CASSLVGYTGLGRFANEKLFF. Combining the CDR3 with reference TRBV5-1 and TRBJ1-4 gives the whole variable domain KAGVTQTPRYLIKTRGQQVTLSCSPISGHRSVSWYQQTPGQGLQFLFEYFSETQRNKGNFPGRFSGRQFSNSRSEMNVSTLELGDSALYLCASSLVGYTGLGRFANEKLFFGSGTQLSVL.

A single count supports this clone. The CDR3 here is CSDRLAGENTGELFF. In DNA form, the CDR3 reads TGCAGCGATAGACTAGCGGGCGAAAACACCGGGGAGCTGTTTTTT. The chain carries TRBV29-1 and TRBJ2-2; 10 bases line up with TRBD2. The CDR3 loop spans 15 amino acids. Germline V CDR1 and CDR2: SQVTM, ANQGSEA. With V trimmed by 7 bases and J by 2 bases, 7 bases remained unmatched.

The V call is TRBV7-2, the J call TRBJ2-1, with D maybe TRBD2 (6 bases). The V gene's germline CDR1 is SGHTA and CDR2 FQGNSA. This CDR3 is 15 amino acids long. V lost 2 bases to trimming and J lost 4 bases, with 12 bases between them. The CDR3 loop reads CASSLYGGAYNEQFF. DNA of the CDR3: TGTGCCAGCAGCTTATATGGCGGGGCATACAATGAGCAGTTCTTC.

The J gene is TRBJ1-5, the V gene TRBV28; TRBD1 aligns across 8 bases. The CDR3 sequence is 16 residues long. Germline V CDR1 and CDR2: MDHEN, SYDVKM. V lost 2 bases and J lost 2; bases outside the gene matches: 5. The CDR3 region has the DNA TGTGCCAGCAGTTTACGAGGACAGGGTGGCAATCAGCCCCAGCATTTT. Translation gives CASSLRGQGGNQPQHF.

The rearrangement uses TRBV12-5 and TRBJ2-5, with 8 bases lining up with TRBD2. After removal of 0 bases from V and 3 bases from J, the junction contained 15 bases not matched to a gene. The CDR3 runs 19 residues. The germline V gene has CDR1 LGHNT and CDR2 FRNRAP. CDR3 in amino acids: CASGLVLFREGKLKETQYF. In DNA, the CDR3 is TGTGCTAGTGGTTTGGTATTGTTTCGGGAGGGTAAACTAAAAGAGACCCAGTACTTC. Variable domain in full (rest from reference TRBV12-5 and TRBJ2-5): DARVTQTPRHKVTEMGQEVTMRCQPILGHNTVFWYRQTMMQGLELLAYFRNRAPLDDSGMPKDRFSAEMPDATLATLKIQPSEPRDSAVYFCASGLVLFREGKLKETQYFGPGTRLLVL.

V usage is TRBV10-1 and J usage is TRBJ2-7; 8 bases align to TRBD1. V shed 4 bases, J shed 9 bases, and the junction held 11 bases outside the gene matches. The CDR3 covers 14 residues. The germline V gene encodes CDR1 WNHNN and CDR2 SYGVQD (reference sequence). The CDR3: CASSGGQGIMGQYF. DNA of the CDR3: TGCGCCAGCAGTGGTGGACAGGGTATTATGGGGCAGTACTTC.

V usage is TRBV30 and J usage is TRBJ1-1; 10 bases line up with TRBD1. Losses at the gene ends were 6 bases for V and 10 bases for J; bases not matched to a gene: 11. Per germline, CDR1 GTSNPN and CDR2 SVGIG (reference sequence). The CDR3 sequence is 13 residues long. The CDR3 loop reads CACTKTGGAGAFF. Written as DNA, the CDR3 is TGTGCCTGTACCAAGACAGGGGGCGCCGGAGCTTTCTTT.

This chain uses TRBV19 with TRBJ1-1, with a possible D match to TRBD1 (6 bases). CDR3 length: 12 amino acids. V gave up 5 bases and J gave up 7 bases, with 11 bases separating them. Germline-derived CDR1 and CDR2 are LNHDA and SQIVND (reference sequence). CDR3 sequence: CASSPRTDEAFF. CDR3 bases: TGTGCCAGTAGTCCCCGGACAGATGAAGCTTTCTTT.

The chain joins TRBV15 to TRBJ1-1, with D perhaps TRBD1 (5 bases). The V end was cut by 0 bases, the J end by 7 bases, with 12 bases between. This CDR3 has 14 residues. Germline CDR1 reads LNHNV; CDR2 reads YYDKDF (reference sequence). CDR3 sequence: CATSRERGTLEAFF. CDR3 nucleotides: TGTGCCACCAGCAGAGAACGGGGGACCCTTGAAGCTTTCTTT.

The chain has TRBV10-3 and TRBJ2-2, with 10 bases aligning to TRBD2. The CDR3 sequence is 16 residues long. Germline CDR1 reads ENHRY; CDR2 reads SYGVKD. The ends lost 2 bases at V and 6 bases at J; junction bases unmatched: 6. The CDR3 protein is CAISEPSGRAAGELFF. Here the CDR3 DNA reads TGTGCCATCAGTGAGCCCAGCGGGAGGGCCGCCGGGGAGCTGTTTTTT.

The chain carries TRBV7-9 and TRBJ1-3; 7 bases line up with TRBD1. Losses at the gene ends were 1 base for V and 0 bases for J; bases not matched to a gene: 3. Germline-derived CDR1 and CDR2 are SEHNR and FQNEAQ (reference sequence). CDR3 length equals 16 residues. DNA for the CDR3: TGTGCCAGCAGCTTAGGGGACAGAGTCTCTGGAAACACCATATATTTT. This sequence encodes CASSLGDRVSGNTIYF.

The chain links TRBV4-3 to TRBJ2-2, with D hard to call. The CDR3 has 15 residues. CDR1 and CDR2 (germline): LGHNA, YSLEER. Trimming removed 1 base at V and 2 bases at J, with 8 bases between. The DNA for the CDR3 is TGCGCCAGCAGCCAAGGGCAAGTAAACACCGGGGAGCTGTTTTTT. The encoded protein is CASSQGQVNTGELFF.

The chain has TRBV6-1 and TRBJ1-2; no definite D call. Germline CDR1 is MNHNS and CDR2 is SASEGT. CDR3 length: 14 amino acids. Trimming took 3 bases from V and 4 from J, leaving 12 bases between them. Written as DNA, the CDR3 is TGTGCCAGCAGTGATGAAGGTGAGGGCTATGGCTACACCTTC. Its translation is CASSDEGEGYGYTF.

The chain couples TRBV28 to TRBJ2-2; D remains unclear. The length of the CDR3 is 12 residues. CDR1 is MDHEN and CDR2 is SYDVKM in the germline V gene. The germline V and J ends were trimmed by 7 bases and 3 bases, with 6 bases remaining between them. The CDR3 reads CASTTDTGELFF. Here the CDR3 DNA reads TGTGCCAGCACCACGGACACCGGGGAGCTGTTTTTT.

The chain has TRBV29-1 and TRBJ2-1, with TRBD2 identical over 7 bases. J gave up 0 bases and V 6 bases, and 8 bases lay outside the gene matches. This CDR3 has 15 residues. CDR1 is SQVTM, CDR2 ANQGSEA, per germline. CDR3 nucleotides: TGCAGCGTGCCCCTCGGGACTAACTCCTACAATGAGCAGTTCTTC. It translates to CSVPLGTNSYNEQFF.

CDR3 DNA sequence: TGTGCCAGCAGCTCCCGGGACAGGGTCAGCCAGCCCCAGCATTTT. As protein: CASSSRDRVSQPQHF. The chain couples TRBV5-6 to TRBJ1-5; 9 bases map to TRBD1. The CDR3 extends over 15 amino acids. Germline CDR1 is SGHDT and CDR2 is YYEEEE. J lost 7 bases, V lost 3 bases, and 8 bases had no gene match.

This rearrangement joins TRBV9 to TRBJ1-4, with 8 bases matching TRBD1. This CDR3 is built from 14 residues. The V gene's germline CDR1 is SGDLS and CDR2 YYNGEE. Trimming took 4 bases from V and 7 from J; bases not matched to a gene: 6. The CDR3 nucleotides read TGTGCCAGCAGCTTGACAGGGGCAGGTGAAAAACTGTTTTTT. Its translation: CASSLTGAGEKLFF.